The next 29 T cell receptor beta chains were all read from a single sample in a study of cytomegalovirus exposure and HLA in healthy donors. Use of 60 Vbeta and 13 Jbeta primers characterized the PCR. This table comes from immunoSEQ multiplex PCR, and its TCRdb copy is limited to in-frame clones, with some not included. The repertoire includes approximately 200,000 clones, over 75% of them detected once, and 0.098% sits in the top ten. The sample was PBMCs. These receptors were taken from a boy between 2 and 15 years old in good health and CMV-seronegative.

This clone turned up a few times. The rearrangement uses TRBV19 and TRBJ1-2; 8 nucleotides align to TRBD1. Germline V gives CDR1 LNHDA, CDR2 SQIVND (reference sequence). The CDR3 covers 14 residues. Unmatched junction bases numbered 10, after V lost 5 bases and J lost 8 bases. The CDR3 DNA reads TGTGCCAGTAGTCCTAGGACAGGGTGGGACGGCTACACCTTC. It specifies CASSPRTGWDGYTF.

This sequence joins TRBV5-1 and TRBJ1-4; no clear D. CDR1 and CDR2 (germline): SGHRS, YFSETQ. The CDR3 extends over 16 amino acids. V lost 0 bases and J 5 bases, leaving 14 bases between the germline ends. The CDR3 coding sequence is TGCGCCAGCAGCTTGGGCATCGTAACGGGGAATGAAAAACTGTTTTTT. This encodes CASSLGIVTGNEKLFF.

This chain joins TRBV7-2 and TRBJ2-7; D might be TRBD2 (5 bases). V lost 5 bases and J 3 bases, leaving 17 bases between the germline ends. The length of the CDR3 is 15 residues. The germline gives CDR1 SGHTA, CDR2 FQGNSA. CDR3: CASSTTYSGNYEQYF. The CDR3 bases are TGTGCCAGCAGCACCACTTACTCGGGAAACTACGAGCAGTACTTC.

The V and J genes are TRBV6-1 and TRBJ1-5; a weak D match, TRBD1 (5 bases). The V gene's germline CDR1 is MNHNS and CDR2 SASEGT. Between the trimmed V and J ends, which lost 4 bases and 8 bases, there was a span of 12 bases. This CDR3 contains 13 residues. CDR3 sequence (DNA): TGTGCCAGCAGTGTCAGGGAAGTGGAGCCCCAGCATTTT. It encodes CASSVREVEPQHF.

V gene TRBV7-9 combines with J gene TRBJ1-1; weak D call: TRBD1 (5 bases). The germline V gene encodes CDR1 SEHNR and CDR2 FQNEAQ (reference sequence). The CDR3 contains 16 residues. Deletions cut 1 base from V and 0 bases from J, with 12 bases between. The DNA of the CDR3 is TGTGCCAGCAGCTTAGGGGGGGGACGGATGAACACTGAAGCTTTCTTT. Its protein is CASSLGGGRMNTEAFF.

This rearrangement joins TRBV4-1 to TRBJ1-2, with D perhaps matching TRBD1 (5 bases). Trimming removed 0 bases from V and 13 bases from J, with 9 bases in between. The CDR3 sequence is 11 residues long. The V gene's germline CDR1 is MGHRA and CDR2 YSYEKL. The CDR3 DNA reads as TGCGCCAGCAGCCAAGACCAGGGTCGCACCTTC. Its protein product is CASSQDQGRTF.

The chain links TRBV11-2 to TRBJ1-4, with no clear D. The germline V gene has CDR1 SGHAT and CDR2 FQNNGV. This CDR3 has 15 residues. V lost 5 bases and J 4 bases, leaving 14 bases between the germline ends. The CDR3 loop is CASSPQQYFNEKLFF. The CDR3 DNA follows: TGTGCCAGCAGCCCGCAACAGTACTTTAATGAAAAACTGTTTTTT.

The chain is built from TRBV5-4 and TRBJ2-7; unclear D gene. From germline, CDR1 is SGHNT and CDR2 YYREEE (reference sequence). The CDR3 extends over 15 amino acids. Trimming removed 4 bases from V and 7 bases from J, with 21 bases in between. Written as DNA, the CDR3 is TGTGCCAGCAGCCCCGCTGACGGGTCGAGGTGGGAGCAGTACTTC. It is translated as CASSPADGSRWEQYF.

V usage is TRBV7-9 and J usage is TRBJ2-5, with unresolved D. The CDR3 is 13 residues long. Trimming left V 2 bases short and J 3 bases short, with 7 bases between. Germline V lookup: CDR1 SEHNR, CDR2 FQNEAQ (reference sequence). CDR3 in DNA: TGTGCCAGCAGCTTATCCTATGAAGAGACCCAGTACTTC. Residues: CASSLSYEETQYF.

This sequence joins TRBV4-1 and TRBJ1-3; weak D call: TRBD1 (5 bases). The germline V gene has CDR1 MGHRA and CDR2 YSYEKL. This CDR3 has 18 amino acids. The V end lost 0 bases, the J end lost 1 base, and 16 bases lay between the germline ends. CDR3 DNA: TGCGCCAGCAGCCAAGATGGGGCGGCGATGCATTCTGGAAACACCATATATTTT. Residues: CASSQDGAAMHSGNTIYF.

The chain recombines TRBV5-4 with TRBJ2-5; maybe TRBD1 (5 bases). CDR1 and CDR2 (germline): SGHNT, YYREEE (reference sequence). Trimming took off 2 bases at V and 6 bases at J, with 17 bases between the two ends. The CDR3 has 15 residues. The CDR3 spells CASSFSRGAEKTQYF. The CDR3 DNA reads as TGTGCCAGCAGCTTTTCTAGGGGTGCTGAAAAGACCCAGTACTTC.

This clone was seen just once. The chain recombines TRBV10-3 with TRBJ2-3; D possibly corresponds to TRBD1 (5 bases). This CDR3 is 13 amino acids long. Trimming took 5 bases from V and 2 from J, leaving 8 bases between them. Germline V gene lookup returns CDR1 ENHRY and CDR2 SYGVKD. The CDR3 spells CAISRTITDTQYF. The CDR3 DNA follows: TGTGCCATCAGTAGGACAATCACAGATACGCAGTATTTT.

The rearrangement uses TRBV9 and TRBJ2-3; tentatively, D is TRBD1 (6 bases). Germline V gives CDR1 SGDLS, CDR2 YYNGEE. Trimming took off 3 bases at V and 4 bases at J, with 18 bases between the two ends. CDR3 length: 16 residues. In nucleotides, the CDR3 is TGTGCCAGCAGCGCTGCAGGGGTGAGTGGGGCAGATACGCAGTATTTT. Translation gives CASSAAGVSGADTQYF.

This rearrangement joins TRBV6-6 to TRBJ2-7; D is perhaps TRBD1 (6 bases). The CDR3 contains 14 residues. Germline V gene data show CDR1 as MNHNY and CDR2 as SVGAGI (reference sequence). The germline V and J ends were trimmed by 4 bases and 0 bases, with 10 bases remaining between them. CDR3 in amino acids: CASSSQQGSYEQYF. Written as DNA, the CDR3 is TGTGCCAGCAGTTCGCAACAGGGCTCCTACGAGCAGTACTTC.

This sequence joins TRBV4-3 and TRBJ1-2; D is uncertain. Looked up from germline, CDR1 is LGHNA and CDR2 is YSLEER. There are 14 residues in the CDR3. The V gene lost 1 base and the J gene lost 4 bases, with 10 bases spanning the gap. Written as DNA, the CDR3 is TGCGCCAGCAGCCAAGGGGAGGGTCCCTATGGCTACACCTTC. Translation gives CASSQGEGPYGYTF.

The chain combines TRBV6-6 with TRBJ1-1, with D unresolved. Germline V CDR1 and CDR2: MNHNY, SVGAGI (reference sequence). This CDR3 is built from 14 residues. Trimming stripped 6 bases from V and 3 bases from J, with 14 bases between. CDR3: CASRLRQVDTEAFF. The CDR3 coding sequence is TGTGCCAGCAGACTTCGTCAAGTGGACACTGAAGCTTTCTTT.

This clone was detected a few times. V usage is TRBV6-5 and J usage is TRBJ1-1; tentatively, D is TRBD1 (5 bases). This CDR3 comprises 15 residues. V shed 2 bases and J shed 3 bases, with 13 bases lying between them. Germline CDR1 MNHEY, CDR2 SVGAGI. The CDR3 spells CASSYGLPRDTEAFF. In nucleotides, the CDR3 is TGTGCCAGCAGTTACGGCTTGCCCAGGGACACTGAAGCTTTCTTT.

V usage is TRBV5-4 and J usage is TRBJ2-3, with TRBD2 identical over 9 bases. Trimming removed 4 bases from V and 2 bases from J; junction bases left unmatched: 14. This CDR3 has 18 residues. CDR1 and CDR2 from the germline V gene are SGHNT and YYREEE (reference sequence). Here the CDR3 DNA reads TGTGCCAGCAGCCCTTCGGGGACAGCGGGGGGTTTCACAGATACGCAGTATTTT. It yields the protein CASSPSGTAGGFTDTQYF.

This clone was picked up one time. J is TRBJ2-1 and V is TRBV9, with TRBD2 identical over 11 bases. This CDR3 comprises 14 residues. Germline V lookup: CDR1 SGDLS, CDR2 YYNGEE. Germline trimming cut 4 bases from V and 8 bases from J; bases unmatched to any gene: 5. CDR3 residues: CASSLGLADDEQFF. In DNA, the CDR3 is TGTGCCAGCAGCTTGGGACTAGCGGATGATGAGCAGTTCTTC.

This clone has only a few counts. V and J are TRBV11-2 and TRBJ2-3, with 13 bases fitting TRBD2. CDR3 length: 17 amino acids. The germline V gene encodes CDR1 SGHAT and CDR2 FQNNGV. The V segment lost 2 bases and the J segment 0 bases; nucleotides outside the gene matches: 2. DNA for the CDR3: TGTGCCAGCAGCTTAACTAGCGGGGGGGCGAGCACAGATACGCAGTATTTT. It yields the protein CASSLTSGGASTDTQYF.

This clone was counted a few times. The chain recombines TRBV6-5 with TRBJ1-2; 9 bases are shared with TRBD1. Germline V CDR1 and CDR2: MNHEY, SVGAGI. V dropped 7 bases and J dropped 2; count of bases not matched to a gene: 8. This CDR3 contains 15 residues. CDR3 coding DNA: TGTGCCAGCACCAAATCCGGGACAGGGAACTATGGCTACACCTTC. This translates into CASTKSGTGNYGYTF.

The chain recombines TRBV5-1 with TRBJ1-1; D not resolved. V was cut by 0 bases and J by 3 bases, with 9 bases left in between. This CDR3 has 14 amino acids. Looked up from germline, CDR1 is SGHRS and CDR2 is YFSETQ. CDR3 protein: CASSLAAADTEAFF. CDR3 DNA: TGCGCCAGCAGCTTGGCCGCGGCGGACACTGAAGCTTTCTTT.

The V and J genes are TRBV9 and TRBJ1-5, with D hard to call. V lost 0 bases to trimming and J lost 7 bases, with 8 bases between them. Germline loops: CDR1 SGDLS, CDR2 YYNGEE. The CDR3 covers 13 residues. CDR3 region: CASSVDDSQPQHF. The CDR3 DNA is TGTGCCAGCAGCGTAGACGATAGCCAGCCCCAGCATTTT.

The chain links TRBV5-7 to TRBJ2-5, with a tentative D call TRBD1 (6 bases). TRBV5-7 is identified as an open reading frame with a role that is uncertain. There are 16 residues in the CDR3. V lost 2 bases and J 1 base, leaving 15 bases between the germline ends. The chain's CDR3 is CASSLRQGPLQETQYF. Written as DNA, the CDR3 is TGTGCCAGCAGCTTAAGGCAGGGGCCCCTCCAAGAGACCCAGTACTTC.

This chain joins TRBV12-2 and TRBJ2-1; the table's D call, TRBD2, was not checked against the DNA. TRBV12-2 constitutes a pseudogene. The CDR3 is 15 residues long. CDR3 nucleotide sequence: TGTGCAAGTCGCCCAGCGGGGGGGTCCTACAATGAGCAGTTCTTC. It specifies CASRPAGGSYNEQFF.

V usage is TRBV4-1 and J usage is TRBJ2-3, with a weak D call TRBD2 (7 bases). V lost 2 bases, J lost 0 bases, and 15 bases lay in between. The CDR3 runs 17 residues. CDR1 and CDR2 from the germline V gene are MGHRA and YSYEKL. The CDR3 sequence: CASSQPWGGPSTDTQYF. CDR3 in DNA: TGCGCCAGCAGCCAACCCTGGGGGGGGCCTAGCACAGATACGCAGTATTTT.

This chain links TRBV5-5 with TRBJ2-2, with D possibly TRBD1 on 5 matching bases. This CDR3 has 14 amino acids. V shed 5 bases and J shed 6 bases, with 14 bases lying between them. The germline gives CDR1 SGHKS, CDR2 YYEKEE (reference sequence). In DNA, the CDR3 is TGTGCCAGCAGGGCAGGGTTAAGGGCCGGGGAGCTGTTTTTT. It specifies CASRAGLRAGELFF.

This chain joins TRBV7-2 and TRBJ2-2; 7 bases align to TRBD1. CDR1 is SGHTA, CDR2 FQGNSA, per germline. This CDR3 comprises 15 residues. V lost 2 bases and J lost 4; bases outside the gene matches: 4. CDR3 region: CASSLRGPGTGELFF. CDR3 in DNA: TGTGCCAGCAGCTTAAGGGGGCCGGGCACCGGGGAGCTGTTTTTT.

The V call is TRBV4-3, the J call TRBJ2-7; 10 nucleotides line up with TRBD2. The J segment lost 2 bases and the V segment lost 0 bases, leaving 16 bases of the junction unmatched. The CDR3 extends over 20 amino acids. Germline V gene sequence: CDR1 LGHNA, CDR2 YSLEER. The CDR3 here is CASSQDRVLAGVQSPYEQYF. The DNA of the CDR3 is TGCGCCAGCAGCCAAGATCGGGTCCTAGCGGGGGTTCAGAGCCCCTACGAGCAGTACTTC.